These 19 T cell receptor beta chains were all obtained from the same sample, sequenced in a study of beta chain features in type 1 diabetes. Sequencing targeted expressed TCRB transcripts, as all isolated RNA had been reverse transcribed. Assay used: immunoSEQ multiplex PCR; TCRdb lists only in-frame clones, some missing. The sample comprises 350,000 to 450,000 clones, roughly 16% of which are singletons, and approximately 0.02% rests with the top ten. Specimen: naive CD4+ T cells from blood. The origin of the receptors is a woman aged 18-29 years in good health.

The chain links TRBV7-9 to TRBJ1-5; tentatively, D is TRBD1 (5 bases). The V end lost 5 bases, the J end lost 5 bases, and 13 bases lay between the germline ends. The germline CDR1 and CDR2 sequences are SEHNR and FQNEAQ (reference sequence). CDR3 size: 14 residues. The CDR3 bases are TGTGCCAGCAGCCGCGGACAAGTATATCAGCCCCAGCATTTT. Translated, it gives CASSRGQVYQPQHF.

This clone was seen more than once but under ten times. CDR3 amino acids: CASQGLAGGLEQFF. In DNA form, the CDR3 reads TGTGCCAGCCAAGGACTAGCGGGAGGGCTAGAGCAGTTCTTC. The rearrangement uses TRBV19 and TRBJ2-1; 15 nucleotides agree with TRBD2. Germline V gene sequence: CDR1 LNHDA, CDR2 SQIVND (reference sequence). The CDR3 contains 14 residues. The ends lost 9 bases at V and 10 bases at J; junction bases unmatched: 7.

This clone was counted only a few times. The chain recombines TRBV11-2 with TRBJ2-3; 10 nucleotides agree with TRBD1. With 5 bases clipped from V and 4 bases from J, the junction kept 3 bases outside the gene matches. The CDR3 has 14 amino acids. Germline V gene sequence: CDR1 SGHAT, CDR2 FQNNGV. The CDR3 protein is CASSLGQGPDTQYF. The CDR3 DNA follows: TGTGCCAGCAGCCTGGGACAGGGGCCAGATACGCAGTATTTT.

The rearrangement uses TRBV7-2 and TRBJ2-3; D is possibly TRBD1 (6 bases). Germline V gene data show CDR1 as SGHTA and CDR2 as FQGNSA. The ends were cut back, 5 bases at V and 3 bases at J, with 18 bases in the middle. This CDR3 is 16 amino acids long. CDR3 region: CASSIQGQTRTDTQYF. CDR3 in DNA: TGTGCCAGCAGCATACAGGGACAAACCCGTACAGATACGCAGTATTTT. The variable domain in full, completed from reference TRBV7-2 and TRBJ2-3, reads GAGVSQSPSNKVTEKGKDVELRCDPISGHTALYWYRQSLGQGLEFLIYFQGNSAPDKSGLPSDRFSAERTGGSVSTLTIQRTQQEDSAVYLCASSIQGQTRTDTQYFGPGTRLTVL.

This rearrangement joins TRBV19 to TRBJ1-2; 7 positions agree with TRBD1. Unmatched junction bases numbered 6, after V lost 5 bases and J lost 6 bases. Looked up from germline, CDR1 is LNHDA and CDR2 is SQIVND (reference sequence). The CDR3 consists of 13 residues. CDR3 DNA: TGTGCCAGTAGTCCGGACAGGAGGGATGGCTACACCTTC. Translating it yields CASSPDRRDGYTF.

V gene TRBV29-1 combines with J gene TRBJ2-6, with D unresolved. V was pared by 3 bases and J by 4 bases, with 10 bases between. The CDR3 spans 14 residues. Germline loops: CDR1 SQVTM, CDR2 ANQGSEA. The CDR3 DNA reads as TGCAGCGTTGATCAGGTCACCGGGGCCAACGTCCTGACTTTC. This sequence encodes CSVDQVTGANVLTF.

This clone was observed a few times. The chain uses TRBV30 and TRBJ1-4, with a possible D match to TRBD1 (5 bases). The CDR3 covers 15 residues. The germline V gene has CDR1 GTSNPN and CDR2 SVGIG (reference sequence). Trimming stripped 0 bases from V and 7 bases from J, with 15 bases between. CDR3 residues: CAWSVTGVGAEKLFF. CDR3 in DNA: TGTGCCTGGAGTGTAACGGGAGTCGGGGCTGAAAAACTGTTTTTT.

CDR3 sequence (DNA): TGTGCCAGCAGCGACAGGGACCGTAGCACTGAAGCTTTCTTT. Its translation: CASSDRDRSTEAFF. The chain is built from TRBV9 and TRBJ1-1; possible D gene TRBD1, 6 bases. This CDR3 comprises 14 residues. CDR1 and CDR2 from the germline V gene are SGDLS and YYNGEE. The V end lost 3 bases, the J end lost 4 bases, and 13 bases lay between the germline ends.

This clone was counted between two and nine times. V and J are TRBV7-6 and TRBJ2-7; 10 bases map to TRBD1. From germline, CDR1 is SGHVS and CDR2 FNYEAQ. The CDR3 spans 14 residues. V gave up 6 bases and J gave up 5 bases; unmatched junction bases: 7. In DNA, the CDR3 is TGTGCCAGCAGTCCTCGACAGGGGGCCGACGAGCAGTACTTC. Protein product: CASSPRQGADEQYF.

This clone was seen a handful of times. The chain carries TRBV29-1 and TRBJ1-1; D may be TRBD1 (6 bases). V gave up 7 bases and J gave up 5 bases, with 14 bases separating them. Germline V gene sequence: CDR1 SQVTM, CDR2 ANQGSEA. The CDR3 has 12 residues. This CDR3 is CSAYTGLTEAFF. The DNA for the CDR3 is TGCAGCGCTTATACAGGGCTAACTGAAGCTTTCTTT.

Concerning this clone: A read error may produce the germline difference seen at one junction end. The genes are TRBV7-7 and TRBJ2-1; 7 bases map to TRBD2. CDR1 and CDR2 from the germline V gene are SSHAT and FNYEAQ (reference sequence). The CDR3 consists of 17 residues. The CDR3 protein is CASSLEPSGVKYNEQFF. DNA for the CDR3: TGTGCTAGCAGCTTAGAACCTAGCGGAGTGAAATACAATGAGCAGTTCTTC.

The rearrangement links TRBV5-1 to TRBJ2-5; 8 positions agree with TRBD1. CDR3 size: 15 residues. With V trimmed by 5 bases and J by 5 bases, 11 bases remained unmatched. Germline assignment: CDR1 SGHRS and CDR2 YFSETQ. For the CDR3, the DNA is TGCGCCAGCAGTCAGACAGGGGCACTACCGGAGACCCAGTACTTC. Translation: CASSQTGALPETQYF.

The chain is built from TRBV7-9 and TRBJ2-7; D is perhaps TRBD2 (5 bases). Trimming removed 5 bases at V and 7 bases at J, with 12 bases between. Germline-derived CDR1 and CDR2 are SEHNR and FQNEAQ (reference sequence). The CDR3 loop spans 12 amino acids. The CDR3 nucleotides read TGTGCCAGCAGCCGGACTCTTCTGGAGCAGTACTTC. This codes for CASSRTLLEQYF.

The chain couples TRBV28 to TRBJ2-1; 14 nucleotides match TRBD2. CDR3 length: 16 amino acids. The ends lost 6 bases at V and 6 bases at J; junction bases unmatched: 7. Germline CDR1 reads MDHEN; CDR2 reads SYDVKM. CDR3 residues: CASSSGTSGRFNEQFF. The CDR3 region has the DNA TGTGCCAGCAGCTCCGGGACTAGCGGGAGATTCAATGAGCAGTTCTTC.

This clone was found a few times. The V call is TRBV15, the J call TRBJ2-7, with D possibly matching TRBD2 (5 bases). CDR3 length equals 15 residues. V lost 0 bases to trimming and J lost 0 bases, with 9 bases between them. The germline gives CDR1 LNHNV, CDR2 YYDKDF (reference sequence). The CDR3 nucleotides are TGTGCCACCAGCAGAGATCAGAGGGCCTCCTACGAGCAGTACTTC. Translation: CATSRDQRASYEQYF.

This clone was counted only a few times. The chain couples TRBV18 to TRBJ2-3; D is possibly TRBD1 (6 bases). The CDR3 has 13 residues. The V gene lost 3 bases and the J gene lost 6 bases, with 10 bases spanning the gap. From germline, CDR1 is KGHSH and CDR2 LQKENI. The CDR3 reads CASSPSRGDTQYF. Here the CDR3 DNA reads TGTGCCAGCTCACCTTCTAGGGGGGATACGCAGTATTTT.

The chain recombines TRBV29-1 with TRBJ2-1; 8 nucleotides match TRBD2. The CDR3 totals 14 residues. Germline V gene lookup returns CDR1 SQVTM and CDR2 ANQGSEA. J was trimmed by 5 bases and V by 6 bases; bases with no gene match: 9. The CDR3 nucleotides read TGCAGCGTAGCCGCCGGGACTAGGCACAATGAGCAGTTCTTC. Residues: CSVAAGTRHNEQFF.

V and J are TRBV5-6 and TRBJ2-1; 7 bases line up with TRBD2. V lost 7 bases, J lost 7 bases, and 5 bases stayed unmatched. Germline CDR1 SGHDT, CDR2 YYEEEE. The CDR3 has 12 residues. The CDR3 region has the DNA TGTGCCAGCCACTGGGGGGGGAATGAGCAGTTCTTC. The encoded protein is CASHWGGNEQFF. Together with reference TRBV5-6 and TRBJ2-1, the CDR3 gives the full variable domain: DAGVTQSPTHLIKTRGQQVTLRCSPKSGHDTVSWYQQALGQGPQFIFQYYEEEERQRGNFPDRFSGHQFPNYSSELNVNALLLGDSALYLCASHWGGNEQFFGPGTRLTVL.

This clone was recorded a few times. The V call is TRBV7-2, the J call TRBJ2-5; D is possibly TRBD2 (6 bases). This CDR3 spans 14 amino acids. Germline CDR1 is SGHTA and CDR2 is FQGNSA. V was clipped by 1 base and J by 5 bases, with 11 bases between them. The CDR3 is CASSLVREVETQYF. The CDR3, as DNA: TGTGCCAGCAGCTTAGTGAGGGAGGTGGAGACCCAGTACTTC.